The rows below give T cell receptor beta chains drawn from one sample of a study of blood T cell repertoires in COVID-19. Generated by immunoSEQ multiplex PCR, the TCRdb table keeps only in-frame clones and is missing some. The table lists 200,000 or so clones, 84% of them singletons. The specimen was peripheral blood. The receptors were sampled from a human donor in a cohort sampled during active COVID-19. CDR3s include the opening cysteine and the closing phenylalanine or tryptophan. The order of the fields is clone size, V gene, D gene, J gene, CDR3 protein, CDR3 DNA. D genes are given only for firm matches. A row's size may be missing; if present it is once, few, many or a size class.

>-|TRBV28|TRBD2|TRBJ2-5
CASSRVAGIDWDQETQYF
TGTGCCAGCAGTCGGGTAGCGGGAATTGACTGGGACCAAGAGACCCAGTACTTC
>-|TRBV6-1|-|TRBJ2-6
CASSDLTGANVLTF
TGTGCCAGCAGTGATCTTACTGGGGCCAACGTCCTGACTTTC
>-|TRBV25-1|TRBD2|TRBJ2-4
CASSEGTSGRSPKNIQYF
TGTGCCAGCAGTGAGGGGACTAGCGGGAGGTCCCCCAAAAACATTCAGTACTTC
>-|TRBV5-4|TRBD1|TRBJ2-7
CASSGTGAYEQYF
TGTGCCAGCAGCGGGACAGGGGCCTACGAGCAGTACTTC
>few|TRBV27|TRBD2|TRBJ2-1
CATVLAEFSYNEQFF
TGTGCCACCGTACTAGCGGAATTCTCCTACAATGAGCAGTTCTTC
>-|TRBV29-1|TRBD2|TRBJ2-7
CSGSRGGYEQYF
TGCAGCGGTAGTCGGGGAGGGTACGAGCAGTACTTC
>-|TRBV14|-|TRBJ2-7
CASSRLEHGSSYEQYF
TGTGCCAGCAGCCGGTTGGAACACGGGAGCTCCTACGAGCAGTACTTC
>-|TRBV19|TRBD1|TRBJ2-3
CASSTWDRGPRTLYTQYF
TGTGCCAGTAGTACCTGGGACAGGGGACCTCGCACCCTTTATACGCAGTATTTT
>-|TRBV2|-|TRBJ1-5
CASNDYRDVQPQHF
TGTGCCAGTAACGACTACAGGGATGTTCAGCCCCAGCATTTT
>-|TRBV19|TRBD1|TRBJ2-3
CASSSRTGGRADTQYF
TGTGCCAGTAGTTCGAGGACAGGGGGCCGAGCAGATACGCAGTATTTT
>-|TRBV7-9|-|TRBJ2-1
CASSLVAGRYEQFF
TGTGCCAGCAGCTTAGTGGCGGGTCGCTATGAGCAGTTCTTC
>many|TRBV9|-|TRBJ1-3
CASSAGQFSGNTIYF
TGTGCCAGCAGCGCCGGACAGTTCTCTGGAAACACCATATATTTT
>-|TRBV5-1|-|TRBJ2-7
CASSSPYEQYF
TGCGCCAGCAGTTCTCCCTACGAGCAGTACTTC
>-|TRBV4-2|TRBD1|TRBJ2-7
CASSQSSGTASYEQYF
TGTGCCAGCAGCCAATCGTCAGGGACAGCGTCCTACGAGCAGTACTTC
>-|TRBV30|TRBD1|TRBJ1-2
CAWTRLGQTNTF
TGTGCCTGGACTCGGCTGGGACAGACAAACACCTTC
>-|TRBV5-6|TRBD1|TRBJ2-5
CASSLMGQGGHQETQYF
TGTGCCAGCAGCTTGATGGGACAGGGGGGACACCAAGAGACCCAGTACTTC
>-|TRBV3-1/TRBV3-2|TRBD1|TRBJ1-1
CASSQDTGGRWNTEAFF
TGTGCCAGCAGCCAAGATACAGGGGGCCGGTGGAACACTGAAGCTTTCTTT
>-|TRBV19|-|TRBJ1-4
CASSIMRTANEKLFF
TGTGCCAGTAGTATAATGCGGACAGCTAATGAAAAACTGTTTTTT
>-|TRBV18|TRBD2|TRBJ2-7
CASSPRLAGLSSYEQYF
TGTGCCAGCTCACCCCGACTAGCGGGACTGAGCTCCTACGAGCAGTACTTC
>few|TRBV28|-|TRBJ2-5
CASSFVTVRWGQETQYF
TGTGCCAGCAGTTTCGTGACAGTCCGATGGGGCCAAGAGACCCAGTACTTC
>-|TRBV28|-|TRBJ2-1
CASRIASGPETNEQFF
TGTGCCAGCCGAATAGCGAGTGGCCCGGAAACAAATGAGCAGTTCTTC
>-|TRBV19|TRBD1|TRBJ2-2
CASSFGTGGGTGELFF
TGTGCCAGTAGTTTCGGGACAGGGGGAGGCACCGGGGAGCTGTTTTTT
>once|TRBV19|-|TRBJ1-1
CASSLYRNTEAFF
TGTGCCAGTAGTCTCTACCGGAACACTGAAGCTTTCTTT
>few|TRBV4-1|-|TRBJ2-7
CASSQVQGLYEQYF
TGCGCCAGCAGCCAAGTTCAGGGACTCTACGAGCAGTACTTC
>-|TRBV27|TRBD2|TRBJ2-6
CASSSFGASGRQRANVLTF
TGTGCCAGCAGTTCGTTCGGGGCTAGCGGGAGGCAGCGGGCCAACGTCCTGACTTTC
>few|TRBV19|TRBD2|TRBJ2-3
CASSGLAGGEDTQYF
TGTGCCAGTAGTGGCCTAGCGGGAGGCGAAGATACGCAGTATTTT
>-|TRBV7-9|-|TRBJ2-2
CASSLQGTGELFF
TGTGCCAGCAGCTTACAGGGGACCGGGGAGCTGTTTTTT
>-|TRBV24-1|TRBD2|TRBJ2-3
CATGNSGGTDTQYF
TGTGCCACCGGTAATAGCGGGGGCACAGATACGCAGTATTTT
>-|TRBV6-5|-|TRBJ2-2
CASSLTVTGELFF
TGTGCCAGCAGTTTGACAGTCACCGGGGAGCTGTTTTTT
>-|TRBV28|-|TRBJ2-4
CASSLIGSRVAQYF
TGTGCCAGCAGTTTGATCGGGAGCAGGGTTGCTCAGTACTTC
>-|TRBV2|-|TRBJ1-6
CASSEEGGRSPLHF
TGTGCCAGCAGTGAAGAGGGGGGGCGTTCACCCCTCCACTTT
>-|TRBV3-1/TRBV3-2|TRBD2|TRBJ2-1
CASSQETSGRNYNEQFF
TGTGCCAGCAGCCAGGAAACTAGCGGGAGGAATTACAATGAGCAGTTCTTC
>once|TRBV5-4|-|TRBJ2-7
CASSSRSGYEQYF
TGTGCCAGCAGCTCACGGAGCGGTTACGAGCAGTACTTC
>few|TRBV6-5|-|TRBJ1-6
CASSYYPGRDSPLHF
TGTGCCAGCAGTTACTATCCAGGGAGGGATTCACCCCTCCACTTT
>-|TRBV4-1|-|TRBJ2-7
CASSQERGGSGEQYF
TGCGCCAGCAGCCAAGAGAGGGGGGGATCGGGCGAGCAGTACTTC
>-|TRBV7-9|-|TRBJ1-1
CASTTSADNGRVTFF
TGTGCCAGCACCACAAGCGCAGATAACGGCCGTGTGACTTTCTTT
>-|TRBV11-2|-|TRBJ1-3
CASSADRRSGNTIYF
TGTGCCAGCAGCGCCGACAGGCGCTCTGGAAACACCATATATTTT
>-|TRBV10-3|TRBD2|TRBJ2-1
CAISESGLAGWNEQFF
TGTGCCATCAGTGAGTCGGGACTAGCGGGATGGAATGAGCAGTTCTTC
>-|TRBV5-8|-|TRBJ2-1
CASSKYTGARSYNEQFF
TGTGCCAGCAGCAAATACACAGGAGCCCGCTCCTACAATGAGCAGTTCTTC
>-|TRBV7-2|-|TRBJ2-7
CASSSQQSSYEQYF
TGTGCCAGCAGCTCACAGCAATCCTCCTACGAGCAGTACTTC
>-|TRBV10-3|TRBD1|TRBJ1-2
CAIRKDRATNYGYTF
TGTGCCATCAGAAAGGACAGGGCGACTAACTATGGCTACACCTTC
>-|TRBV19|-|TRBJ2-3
CASSSEGYRTDTQYF
TGTGCCAGTAGTTCCGAGGGTTATCGTACAGATACGCAGTATTTT
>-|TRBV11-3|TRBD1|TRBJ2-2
CASSFEDRDTTGELFF
TGTGCCAGCAGCTTTGAGGACAGGGACACCACCGGGGAGCTGTTTTTT
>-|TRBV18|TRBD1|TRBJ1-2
CASSPSGGEIYGYTF
TGTGCCAGCTCACCATCAGGGGGCGAGATCTATGGCTACACCTTC
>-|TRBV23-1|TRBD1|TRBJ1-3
CASRRPSDRANSGNTIYF
TGCGCCAGCAGACGGCCCTCCGACAGGGCCAACTCTGGAAACACCATATATTTT
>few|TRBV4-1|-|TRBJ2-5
CASSQDPNEETQYF
TGCGCCAGCAGCCAAGATCCGAATGAGGAGACCCAGTACTTC
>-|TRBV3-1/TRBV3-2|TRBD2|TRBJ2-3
CASSQRSVAGVVRDTQYF
TGTGCCAGCAGCCAACGGAGCGTAGCGGGGGTTGTCAGAGATACGCAGTATTTT
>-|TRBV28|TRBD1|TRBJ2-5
CASSPEQGKETQYF
TGTGCCAGCAGTCCGGAACAGGGGAAAGAGACCCAGTACTTC
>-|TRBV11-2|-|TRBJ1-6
CASSGLGSPLHF
TGTGCCAGCAGCGGACTCGGGTCACCCCTCCACTTT
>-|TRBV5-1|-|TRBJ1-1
CASSLGGMNTEAFF
TGCGCCAGCAGCTTAGGAGGTATGAACACTGAAGCTTTCTTT
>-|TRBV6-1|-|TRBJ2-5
CASSEDRMYQETQYF
TGTGCCAGCAGTGAAGACAGGATGTACCAAGAGACCCAGTACTTC
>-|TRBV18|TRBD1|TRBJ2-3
CASSPPGQGPDTQYF
TGTGCCAGCTCACCACCGGGACAGGGGCCAGATACGCAGTATTTT
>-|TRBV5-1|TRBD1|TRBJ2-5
CASSRDRGETQYF
TGCGCCAGCAGCAGGGACAGGGGCGAGACCCAGTACTTC
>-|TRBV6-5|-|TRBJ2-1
CASSYKYQGYNEQFF
TGTGCCAGCAGTTACAAGTATCAGGGGTACAATGAGCAGTTCTTC